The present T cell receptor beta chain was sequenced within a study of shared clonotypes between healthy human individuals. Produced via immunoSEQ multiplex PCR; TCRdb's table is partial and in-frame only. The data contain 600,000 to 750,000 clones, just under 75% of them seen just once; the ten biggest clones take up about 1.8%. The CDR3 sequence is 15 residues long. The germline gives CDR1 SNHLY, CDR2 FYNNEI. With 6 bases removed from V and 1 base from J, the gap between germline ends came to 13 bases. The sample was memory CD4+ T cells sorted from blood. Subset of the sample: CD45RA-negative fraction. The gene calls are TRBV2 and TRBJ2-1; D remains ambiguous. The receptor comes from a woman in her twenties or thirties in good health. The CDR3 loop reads CASRAEVVSYNEQFF. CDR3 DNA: TGTGCCAGCAGAGCCGAGGTCGTTTCCTACAATGAGCAGTTCTTC.